This T cell receptor (beta chain) was retrieved from a study of graft-versus-host responses after intestinal transplantation. This clone has only one observation. The authors seeded some 200,000 CFSE-labeled responder cells together with some 200,000 irradiated stimulator cells tagged with violet dye. Dividing CFSE-low CD3+CD4+ and CD3+CD8+ responders were isolated by sorting after the reaction. Study-level points and caveats: Graft-donor T cell macrochimerism coincided with high graft-versus-host to host-versus-graft clonal ratios in allografts. Recipient marrow harbored GvH clones, some of which surfaced first in ileum or blood.

CDR3 size: 14 residues. V trimming: 3 bases; J trimming: 3 bases; junction bases outside the gene matches: 3. The germline gives CDR1 LNHDA, CDR2 SQIVND (reference sequence). Sequencing used immunoSEQ multiplex PCR; TCRdb keeps in-frame clones, though not all of them. This repertoire shows 17,000 or so clones, about 38% found once; its top ten account for around 3.5%. Sequences were derived from alloreactive CD8+ T cells from a mixed lymphocyte reaction culture, sampled before intestinal transplant. The subset here: CFSE-low proliferating T cells sorted from roughly 6-day pre-transplant mixed lymphocyte reaction (GvH or HvG direction). The chain is built from TRBV19 and TRBJ2-7; 9 bases are a match to TRBD2. The sequence derives from a human patient who received an intestinal transplant. CDR3 amino acids: CASSISGSGYEQYF. As DNA, the CDR3 is TGTGCCAGTAGTATTAGCGGGAGTGGCTACGAGCAGTACTTC. The whole variable domain, remainder taken from reference TRBV19 and TRBJ2-7, is DGGITQSPKYLFRKEGQNVTLSCEQNLNHDAMYWYRQDPGQGLRLIYYSQIVNDFQKGDIAEGYSVSREKKESFPLTVTSAQKNPTAFYLCASSISGSGYEQYFGPGTRLTVT.